Only a few counts were recorded for the clone carrying this T cell receptor beta chain. What it recognizes is unknown. This sample stems from a study of beta chain features in type 1 diabetes. All of the isolated RNA was reverse transcribed, so expressed TCRB transcripts were sequenced. Profiling relied on immunoSEQ multiplex PCR, and the TCRdb table lists in-frame clones only, not all of them. Of under 200,000 clones listed, about 8.1% were seen once; the top ten hold 0.45% to 0.6%. CDR1 is LNHDA, CDR2 SQIVND, per germline (reference sequence). The CDR3 covers 14 residues. The V segment lost 6 bases and the J segment 4 bases; nucleotides outside the gene matches: 7. Study-wide findings and caveats: Short templates might get an advantage during PCR, and this would be equal in patients and controls. TCRB CDR3s from Type 1 diabetes patients were moderately but significantly shorter in all four CD4+ subsets.

One heparinised draw of blood, averaging roughly 120 mL, came from each donor. J is TRBJ2-5 and V is TRBV19; 8 bases match TRBD1. The origin of this receptor is a young woman with type 1 diabetes. The source material was central memory CD4+ T cells from blood. This CDR3 reads CASSTQGVGETQYF. The CDR3 DNA reads as TGTGCCAGTAGCACACAGGGGGTTGGAGAGACCCAGTACTTC.